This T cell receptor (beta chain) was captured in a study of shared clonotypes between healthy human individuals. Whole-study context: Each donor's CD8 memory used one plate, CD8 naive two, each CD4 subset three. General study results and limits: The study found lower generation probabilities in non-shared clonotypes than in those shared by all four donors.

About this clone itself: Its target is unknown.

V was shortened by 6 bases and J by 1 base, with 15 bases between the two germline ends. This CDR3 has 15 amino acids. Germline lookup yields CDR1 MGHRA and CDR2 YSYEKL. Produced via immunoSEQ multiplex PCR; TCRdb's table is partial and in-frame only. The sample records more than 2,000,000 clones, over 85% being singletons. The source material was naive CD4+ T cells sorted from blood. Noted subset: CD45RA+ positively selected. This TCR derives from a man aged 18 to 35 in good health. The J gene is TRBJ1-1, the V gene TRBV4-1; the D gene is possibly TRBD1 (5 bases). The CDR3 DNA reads TGCGCCAGCAGAACCCCCGGGACGGCGAACACTGAAGCTTTCTTT. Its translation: CASRTPGTANTEAFF.